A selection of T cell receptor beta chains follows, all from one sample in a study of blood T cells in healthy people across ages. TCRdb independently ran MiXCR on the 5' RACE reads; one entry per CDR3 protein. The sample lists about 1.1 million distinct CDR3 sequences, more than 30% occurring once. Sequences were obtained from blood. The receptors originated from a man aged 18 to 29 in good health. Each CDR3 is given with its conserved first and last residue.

cdr3_aa: CASSVGQGVNTEAFF; v_call: TRBV9; j_call: TRBJ1-1
cdr3_aa: CASSLGPGGFDTQYF; v_call: TRBV13; j_call: TRBJ2-3
cdr3_aa: CASSQSWEYNQPQHF; v_call: TRBV4-2; j_call: TRBJ1-5
cdr3_aa: CASSPGHDRGISQPQHF; v_call: TRBV4-3; j_call: TRBJ1-5
cdr3_aa: CASRGPRGPEQYF; v_call: TRBV7-9; j_call: TRBJ2-7
cdr3_aa: CASRKGQGAETQYF; v_call: TRBV2; j_call: TRBJ2-5
cdr3_aa: CASSLVGAADTEAFF; v_call: TRBV5-1; j_call: TRBJ1-1
cdr3_aa: CAITRQYNQPQHF; v_call: TRBV10-3; j_call: TRBJ1-5
cdr3_aa: CASSQDSQGNYGYTF; v_call: TRBV4-3; j_call: TRBJ1-2
cdr3_aa: CASSQDVGNQPQHF; v_call: TRBV3-1; j_call: TRBJ1-5
cdr3_aa: CASTPSGGISCEQYF; v_call: TRBV12-3/TRBV12-4; j_call: -
cdr3_aa: CASSEQEYLTGELFF; v_call: TRBV4-3; j_call: TRBJ2-2
cdr3_aa: CASPGGSGNTIYF; v_call: TRBV7-7; j_call: TRBJ1-3
cdr3_aa: CASTTAGNQPQHF; v_call: TRBV6-6; j_call: TRBJ1-5
cdr3_aa: CASSPTLTGSTEAFF; v_call: TRBV7-9; j_call: TRBJ1-1
cdr3_aa: CSVDPTTDTQYF; v_call: TRBV29-1; j_call: TRBJ2-3
cdr3_aa: CASSPGSNTEASF; v_call: TRBV5-1; j_call: TRBJ1-1
cdr3_aa: CASSVGQGNNEQFF; v_call: TRBV7-4; j_call: TRBJ2-1
cdr3_aa: CASRIQGAATDTQYF; v_call: TRBV5-6; j_call: TRBJ2-3
cdr3_aa: CASSYSLRTAYQETQYF; v_call: TRBV6-5; j_call: TRBJ2-5
cdr3_aa: CASSSDGCGSNQPQHF; v_call: TRBV5-1; j_call: TRBJ1-5
cdr3_aa: CASSYPEAQYF; v_call: TRBV6-2/TRBV6-3; j_call: TRBJ2-5
cdr3_aa: CASSLELGGDTQYF; v_call: TRBV14; j_call: TRBJ2-3
cdr3_aa: CSARNGDSGDTEAFF; v_call: TRBV20-1; j_call: TRBJ1-1
cdr3_aa: CASSLLATAGYGQYF; v_call: TRBV4-1; j_call: TRBJ2-7
cdr3_aa: CSVVGSANYGYTF; v_call: TRBV29-1; j_call: TRBJ1-2
cdr3_aa: CASSQGSSVTSRGTQYF; v_call: TRBV4-1; j_call: TRBJ2-3
cdr3_aa: CASSYSRPEGYTF; v_call: TRBV6-2/TRBV6-3; j_call: TRBJ1-2
cdr3_aa: CSARDWVAGVHEQFF; v_call: TRBV20-1; j_call: TRBJ2-1
cdr3_aa: CSAAVSGGAYEQYF; v_call: TRBV20-1; j_call: TRBJ2-7
cdr3_aa: CASSPGTGVSYGYTF; v_call: TRBV5-1; j_call: TRBJ1-2
cdr3_aa: CASSLILAGNNEQFF; v_call: TRBV28; j_call: TRBJ2-1
cdr3_aa: CAITEGQNYGYTF; v_call: TRBV10-3; j_call: TRBJ1-2
cdr3_aa: CASSVLEGSLGEQFF; v_call: TRBV5-6; j_call: TRBJ2-1
cdr3_aa: CASSVMEQETQYF; v_call: TRBV12-3/TRBV12-4; j_call: TRBJ2-5